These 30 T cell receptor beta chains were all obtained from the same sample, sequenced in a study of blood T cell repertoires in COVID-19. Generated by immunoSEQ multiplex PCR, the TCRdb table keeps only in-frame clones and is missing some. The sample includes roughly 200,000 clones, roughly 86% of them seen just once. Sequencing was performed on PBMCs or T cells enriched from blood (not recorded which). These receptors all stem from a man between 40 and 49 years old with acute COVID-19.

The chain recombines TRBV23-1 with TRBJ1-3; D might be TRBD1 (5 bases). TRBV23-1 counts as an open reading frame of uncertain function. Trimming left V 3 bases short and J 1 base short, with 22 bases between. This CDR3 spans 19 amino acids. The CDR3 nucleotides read TGCGCCAGCAGTCAGCTCCGAGCAGGGCTTGGGACTTCTGGAAACACCATATATTTT. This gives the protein CASSQLRAGLGTSGNTIYF.

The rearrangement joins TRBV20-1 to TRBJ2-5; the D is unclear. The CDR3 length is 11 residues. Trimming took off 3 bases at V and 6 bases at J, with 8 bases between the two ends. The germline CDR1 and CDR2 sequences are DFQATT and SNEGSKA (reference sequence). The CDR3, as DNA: TGCAGTGCTAGGAGCGAGAAGACCCAGTACTTC. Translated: CSARSEKTQYF.

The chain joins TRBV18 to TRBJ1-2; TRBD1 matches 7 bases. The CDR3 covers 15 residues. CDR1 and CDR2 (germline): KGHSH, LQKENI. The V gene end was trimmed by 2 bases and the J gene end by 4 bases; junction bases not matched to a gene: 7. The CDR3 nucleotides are TGTGCCAGCTCACCAGGGACAGCCCCCGTCTATGGCTACACCTTC. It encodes CASSPGTAPVYGYTF.

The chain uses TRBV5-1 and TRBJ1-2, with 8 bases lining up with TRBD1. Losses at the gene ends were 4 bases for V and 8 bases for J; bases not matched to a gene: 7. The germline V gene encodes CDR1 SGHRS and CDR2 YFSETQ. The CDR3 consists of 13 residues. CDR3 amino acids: CASSPQGEWGYTF. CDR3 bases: TGCGCCAGCAGCCCACAGGGGGAGTGGGGCTACACCTTC.

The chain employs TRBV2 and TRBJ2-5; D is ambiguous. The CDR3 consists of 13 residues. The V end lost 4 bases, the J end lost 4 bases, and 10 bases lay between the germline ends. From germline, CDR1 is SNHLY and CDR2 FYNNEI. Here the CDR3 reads CASSVNSPETQYF. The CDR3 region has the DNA TGTGCCAGCAGTGTGAATAGCCCAGAGACCCAGTACTTC.

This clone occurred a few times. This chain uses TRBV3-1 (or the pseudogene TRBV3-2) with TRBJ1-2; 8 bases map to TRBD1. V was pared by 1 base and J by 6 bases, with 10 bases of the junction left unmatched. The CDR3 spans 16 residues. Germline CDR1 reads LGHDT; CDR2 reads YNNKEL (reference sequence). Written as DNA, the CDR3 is TGTGCCAGCAGCCAAGGGAACGGACAGGGATGGGATGGCTACACCTTC. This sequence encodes CASSQGNGQGWDGYTF.

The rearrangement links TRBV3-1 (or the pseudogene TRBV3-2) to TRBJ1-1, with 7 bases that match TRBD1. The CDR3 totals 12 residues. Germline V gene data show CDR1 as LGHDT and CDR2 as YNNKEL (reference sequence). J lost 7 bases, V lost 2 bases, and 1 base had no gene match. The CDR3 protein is CASSQWDSEAFF. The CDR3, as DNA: TGTGCCAGCAGCCAATGGGACAGTGAAGCTTTCTTT.

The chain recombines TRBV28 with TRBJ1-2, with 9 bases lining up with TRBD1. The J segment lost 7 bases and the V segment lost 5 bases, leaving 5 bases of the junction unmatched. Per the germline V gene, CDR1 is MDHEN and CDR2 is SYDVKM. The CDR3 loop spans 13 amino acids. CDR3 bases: TGTGCCAGCAGTCAGACAGGGGGTTTTGGCTACACCTTC. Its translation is CASSQTGGFGYTF.

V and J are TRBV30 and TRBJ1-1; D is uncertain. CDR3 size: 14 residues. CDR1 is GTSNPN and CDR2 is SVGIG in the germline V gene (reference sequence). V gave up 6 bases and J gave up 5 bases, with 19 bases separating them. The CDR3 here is CACSPRERRTEAFF. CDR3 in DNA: TGTGCCTGCTCCCCCCGAGAAAGGAGGACTGAAGCTTTCTTT.

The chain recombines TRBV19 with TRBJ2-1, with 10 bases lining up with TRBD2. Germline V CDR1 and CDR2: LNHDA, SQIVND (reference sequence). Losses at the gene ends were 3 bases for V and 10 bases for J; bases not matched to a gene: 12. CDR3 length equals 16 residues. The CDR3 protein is CASSMLRASGSGEQFF. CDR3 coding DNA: TGTGCCAGTAGTATGCTGAGGGCTAGCGGGAGTGGCGAGCAGTTCTTC.

This CDR3 reads CASSVAQYNEQFF. Here the CDR3 DNA reads TGTGCCAGCAGTGTAGCACAGTACAATGAGCAGTTCTTC. This chain links TRBV2 with TRBJ2-1; no clear D. The V end was cut by 4 bases, the J end by 4 bases, with 8 bases between. This CDR3 has 13 residues. The germline V gene encodes CDR1 SNHLY and CDR2 FYNNEI.

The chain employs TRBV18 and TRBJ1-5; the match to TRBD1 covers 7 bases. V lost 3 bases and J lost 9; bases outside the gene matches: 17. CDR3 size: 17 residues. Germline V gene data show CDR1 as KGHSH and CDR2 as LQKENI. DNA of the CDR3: TGTGCCAGCTCACCCGCCCGGGGACAGCCGGTAGGTGGGCCCCAGCATTTT. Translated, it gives CASSPARGQPVGGPQHF.

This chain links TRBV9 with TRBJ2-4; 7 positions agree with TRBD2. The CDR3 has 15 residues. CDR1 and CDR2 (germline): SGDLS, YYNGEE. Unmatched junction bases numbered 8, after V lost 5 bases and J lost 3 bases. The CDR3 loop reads CASSPPGGNKNIQYF. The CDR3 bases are TGTGCCAGCAGTCCCCCCGGGGGGAACAAAAACATTCAGTACTTC.

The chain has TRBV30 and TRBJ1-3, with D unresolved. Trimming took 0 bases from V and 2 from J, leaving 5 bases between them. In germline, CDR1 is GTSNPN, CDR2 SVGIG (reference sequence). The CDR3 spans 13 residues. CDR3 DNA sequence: TGTGCCTGGAGTGTACTAACTGGAAACACCATATATTTT. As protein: CAWSVLTGNTIYF.

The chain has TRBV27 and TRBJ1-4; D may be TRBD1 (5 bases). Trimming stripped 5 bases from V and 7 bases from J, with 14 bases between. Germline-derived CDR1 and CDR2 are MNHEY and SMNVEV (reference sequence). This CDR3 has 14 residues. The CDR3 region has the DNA TGTGCCAGCAGTCTTCCAGGGAGGGGTGAAAAACTGTTTTTT. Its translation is CASSLPGRGEKLFF.

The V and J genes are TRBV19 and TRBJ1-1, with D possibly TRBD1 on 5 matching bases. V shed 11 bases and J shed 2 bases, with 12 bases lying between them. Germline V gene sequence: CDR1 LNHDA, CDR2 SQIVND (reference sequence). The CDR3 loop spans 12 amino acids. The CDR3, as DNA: TGTGCCTTTTCCGACAGAAACACTGAAGCTTTCTTT. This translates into CAFSDRNTEAFF.

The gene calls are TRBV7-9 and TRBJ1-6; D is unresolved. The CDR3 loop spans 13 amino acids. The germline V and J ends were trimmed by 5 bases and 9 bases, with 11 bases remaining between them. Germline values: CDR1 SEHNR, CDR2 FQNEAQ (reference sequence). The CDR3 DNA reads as TGTGCCAGCAGCACAACAGCCACTTCACCCCTCCACTTT. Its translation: CASSTTATSPLHF.

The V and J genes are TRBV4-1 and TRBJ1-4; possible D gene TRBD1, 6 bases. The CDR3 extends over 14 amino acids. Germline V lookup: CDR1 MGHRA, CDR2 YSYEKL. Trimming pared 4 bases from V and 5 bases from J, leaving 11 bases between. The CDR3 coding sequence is TGCGCCAGCAGCCCAGGGACAATGAATGAAAAACTGTTTTTT. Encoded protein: CASSPGTMNEKLFF.

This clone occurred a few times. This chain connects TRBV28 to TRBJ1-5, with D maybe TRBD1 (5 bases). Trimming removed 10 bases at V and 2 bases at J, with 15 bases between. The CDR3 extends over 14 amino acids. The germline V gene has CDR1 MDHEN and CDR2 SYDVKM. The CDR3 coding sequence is TGTGCCACCGTCGGGGGTCGTGGCAATCAGCCCCAGCATTTT. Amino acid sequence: CATVGGRGNQPQHF.

In nucleotides, the CDR3 is TGTGCCAGCAGCCTCCCCACATCGCCCGGGGGGATTAGTTCAGATACGCAGTATTTT. It yields the protein CASSLPTSPGGISSDTQYF. The J gene is TRBJ2-3, the V gene TRBV7-3, with 7 bases matching TRBD2. From germline, CDR1 is SGHTA and CDR2 FQGTGA. V lost 5 bases to trimming and J lost 4 bases; unmatched junction nucleotides: 21. The CDR3 totals 19 residues.

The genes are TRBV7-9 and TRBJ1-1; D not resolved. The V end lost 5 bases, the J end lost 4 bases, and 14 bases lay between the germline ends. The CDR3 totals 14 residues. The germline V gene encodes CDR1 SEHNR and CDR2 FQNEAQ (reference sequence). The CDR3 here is CASSTSTGGTEAFF. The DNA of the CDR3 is TGTGCCAGCAGCACCTCGACGGGTGGCACTGAAGCTTTCTTT.

The CDR3 region is CATSRAAGEQFF. The CDR3 bases are TGTGCCACCAGCAGGGCCGCGGGGGAGCAGTTCTTC. This chain uses TRBV15 with TRBJ2-1; D is possibly TRBD2 (6 bases). This CDR3 contains 12 residues. In germline, CDR1 is LNHNV, CDR2 YYDKDF (reference sequence). Deletions cut 3 bases from V and 10 bases from J, with 10 bases between. Full variable domain (rest looked up from reference TRBV15 and TRBJ2-1): DAMVIQNPRYQVTQFGKPVTLSCSQTLNHNVMYWYQQKSSQAPKLLFHYYDKDFNNEADTPDNFQSRRPNTSFCFLDIRSPGLGDTAMYLCATSRAAGEQFFGPGTRLTVL.

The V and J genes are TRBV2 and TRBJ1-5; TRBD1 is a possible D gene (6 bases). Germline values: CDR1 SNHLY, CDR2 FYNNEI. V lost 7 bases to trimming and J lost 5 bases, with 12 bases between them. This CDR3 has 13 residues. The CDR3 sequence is CASTDSEHQPQHF. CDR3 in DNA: TGTGCCAGCACGGACAGTGAGCATCAGCCCCAGCATTTT.

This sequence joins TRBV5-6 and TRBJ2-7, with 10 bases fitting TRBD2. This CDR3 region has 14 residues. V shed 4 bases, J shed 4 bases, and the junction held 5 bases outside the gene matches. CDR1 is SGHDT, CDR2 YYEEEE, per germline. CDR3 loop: CASSHPGLAYEQYF. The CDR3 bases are TGTGCCAGCAGCCATCCGGGACTAGCGTACGAGCAGTACTTC.

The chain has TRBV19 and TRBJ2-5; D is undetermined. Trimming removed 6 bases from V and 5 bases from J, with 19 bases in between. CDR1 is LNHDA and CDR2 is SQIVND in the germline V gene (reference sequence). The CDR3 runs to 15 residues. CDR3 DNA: TGTGCCAGTAGCCCCAATGACTTTGCGGCGGAGACCCAGTACTTC. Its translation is CASSPNDFAAETQYF.

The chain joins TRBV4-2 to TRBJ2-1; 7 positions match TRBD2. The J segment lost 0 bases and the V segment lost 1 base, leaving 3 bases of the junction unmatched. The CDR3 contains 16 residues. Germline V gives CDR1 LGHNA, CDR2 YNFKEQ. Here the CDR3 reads CASSQGGGYSYNEQFF. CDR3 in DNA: TGTGCCAGCAGCCAAGGGGGGGGGTACTCCTACAATGAGCAGTTCTTC.

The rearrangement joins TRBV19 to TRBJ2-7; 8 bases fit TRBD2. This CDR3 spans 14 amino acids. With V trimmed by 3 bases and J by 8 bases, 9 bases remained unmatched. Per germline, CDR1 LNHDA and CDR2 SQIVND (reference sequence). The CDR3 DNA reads TGTGCCAGTAGTATCTCGCGGGGGGCTGAGCAGCAGTACTTC. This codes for CASSISRGAEQQYF.

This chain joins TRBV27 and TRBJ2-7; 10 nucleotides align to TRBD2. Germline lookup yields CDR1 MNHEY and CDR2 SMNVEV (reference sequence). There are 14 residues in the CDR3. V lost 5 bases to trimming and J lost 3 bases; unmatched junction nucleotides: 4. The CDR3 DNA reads TGTGCCAGCAGTACCTCTAGCGGGAGCTACGAGCAGTACTTC. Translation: CASSTSSGSYEQYF.

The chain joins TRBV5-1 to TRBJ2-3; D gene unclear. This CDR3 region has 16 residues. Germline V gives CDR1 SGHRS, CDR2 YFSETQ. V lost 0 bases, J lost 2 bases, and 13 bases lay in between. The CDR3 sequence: CASSLAVTLDTDTQYF. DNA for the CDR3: TGCGCCAGCAGCTTGGCGGTGACACTTGACACAGATACGCAGTATTTT.

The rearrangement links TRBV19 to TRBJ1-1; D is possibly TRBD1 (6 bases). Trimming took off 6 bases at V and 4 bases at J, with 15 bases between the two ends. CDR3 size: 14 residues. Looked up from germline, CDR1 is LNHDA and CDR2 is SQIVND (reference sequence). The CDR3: CASRVQGIGTEAFF. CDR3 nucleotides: TGTGCCAGTAGAGTCCAGGGGATAGGCACTGAAGCTTTCTTT.